Below, one T cell receptor beta chain is given with its context. These data come from a study of blood T cell repertoires in COVID-19. Study information: Italy, Spain and the United States were the sources of the convalescent and acute COVID-19 samples.

Germline V CDR1 and CDR2: KGHSY, FQNENV. The length of the CDR3 is 16 residues. Trimming removed 2 bases from V and 6 bases from J; junction bases left unmatched: 2. Clones were read by immunoSEQ multiplex PCR, and TCRdb kept only the in-frame ones, dropping some. This sample carries under 120,000 clones, roughly 81% of them seen once, and the ten largest clones take 2.1%. The sequence came from a human donor in a cohort sampled during active COVID-19. Specimen: peripheral blood. The chain has TRBV16 and TRBJ2-1; 15 bases are a match to TRBD2. The CDR3 DNA follows: TGTGCCAGCAGCCAAGGGACTAGCGGGGGGTTCAATGAGCAGTTCTTC. Its protein product is CASSQGTSGGFNEQFF.